The 11 T cell receptor beta chains in this list originate from one sample, sequenced in a study of blood T cell repertoires in COVID-19. The repertoire was sequenced with immunoSEQ multiplex PCR; TCRdb's copy has only in-frame clones and lacks some. The sample contains 150,000 to 200,000 clones, around 80% of which appear only once. Sequencing used PBMCs or T cells enriched from blood (not recorded which). The receptors originated from a middle-aged man who had recovered from COVID-19.

The chain uses TRBV6-5 and TRBJ1-5; 12 bases fit TRBD1. Germline lookup yields CDR1 MNHEY and CDR2 SVGAGI. CDR3 length: 15 residues. Trimming at V came to 6 bases and at J to 5 bases, leaving 5 bases not matched to a gene. The CDR3 nucleotides are TGTGCCAGCAGCTGGGACAGGGGGCTAGATCAGCCCCAGCATTTT. Its protein product is CASSWDRGLDQPQHF.

V is TRBV24-1 and J is TRBJ2-2, with 7 bases lining up with TRBD1. V shed 1 base, J shed 4 bases, and the junction held 5 bases outside the gene matches. This CDR3 is built from 16 residues. Germline-derived CDR1 and CDR2 are KGHDR and SFDVKD. As DNA, the CDR3 is TGTGCCACCAGTGATTTAGACACAGGGGTCACCGGGGAGCTGTTTTTT. Its translation: CATSDLDTGVTGELFF.

This clone was detected only once. The CDR3 reads CASSEGSGGVPETQYF. In DNA, the CDR3 is TGTGCCAGCAGTGAAGGTAGCGGGGGCGTCCCAGAGACCCAGTACTTC. The chain recombines TRBV2 with TRBJ2-5; 9 nucleotides align to TRBD2. The germline gives CDR1 SNHLY, CDR2 FYNNEI. V shed 1 base, J shed 4 bases, and the junction held 7 bases outside the gene matches. The CDR3 runs to 16 residues.

The V call is TRBV4-2, the J call TRBJ1-5; 8 bases align to TRBD1. The CDR3 extends over 16 amino acids. CDR1 is LGHNA and CDR2 is YNFKEQ in the germline V gene. Trimming removed 0 bases from V and 7 bases from J; junction bases left unmatched: 8. Written as DNA, the CDR3 is TGTGCCAGCAGCCAAGAGCACGGACAGGGTTTACAGCCCCAGCATTTT. Its protein is CASSQEHGQGLQPQHF.

V gene TRBV10-2 combines with J gene TRBJ2-7; D gene unclear. Per germline, CDR1 WSHSY and CDR2 SAAADI. CDR3 length: 12 amino acids. Trimming pared 7 bases from V and 5 bases from J, leaving 12 bases between. CDR3 amino acids: CASNTGGDEQYV. CDR3 DNA sequence: TGCGCCAGCAATACGGGTGGAGACGAGCAGTACGTC.

The rearrangement joins TRBV11-2 to TRBJ1-4; D is undetermined. The CDR3 runs to 18 residues. Germline loops: CDR1 SGHAT, CDR2 FQNNGV. With 4 bases removed from V and 5 bases from J, the gap between germline ends came to 23 bases. CDR3 protein: CASSSPRVVLDFNEKLFF. CDR3 nucleotides: TGTGCCAGCAGCTCCCCCCGCGTGGTGCTTGACTTCAATGAAAAACTGTTTTTT.

DNA for the CDR3: TGTGCCAGTAGGTACAGGGGAGACACTGAAGCTTTCTTT. The encoded protein is CASRYRGDTEAFF. The chain uses TRBV19 and TRBJ1-1, with 7 bases matching TRBD1. The V segment lost 6 bases and the J segment 3 bases; nucleotides outside the gene matches: 4. CDR1 and CDR2 from the germline V gene are LNHDA and SQIVND (reference sequence). The CDR3 is 13 amino acids.

This sequence joins TRBV9 and TRBJ2-2; 7 bases line up with TRBD1. The CDR3 is 17 residues long. Trimming took 4 bases from V and 1 from J; bases not matched to a gene: 10. In germline, CDR1 is SGDLS, CDR2 YYNGEE. CDR3 loop: CASSRTQGVQNTGELFF. CDR3 nucleotides: TGTGCCAGCAGCCGCACCCAGGGGGTTCAGAACACCGGGGAGCTGTTTTTT. Full variable domain (rest looked up from reference TRBV9 and TRBJ2-2): DSGVTQTPKHLITATGQRVTLRCSPRSGDLSVYWYQQSLDQGLQFLIQYYNGEERAKGNILERFSAQQFPDLHSELNLSSLELGDSALYFCASSRTQGVQNTGELFFGEGSRLTVL.

The V call is TRBV25-1, the J call TRBJ2-7; possible D gene TRBD1, 5 bases. The CDR3 consists of 15 residues. Trimming pared 2 bases from V and 3 bases from J, leaving 14 bases between. The germline V gene encodes CDR1 MGHDK and CDR2 SYGVNS. The CDR3 bases are TGTGCCAGCAGTGAACGGAAGGGGTTGGTCTACGAGCAGTACTTC. This translates into CASSERKGLVYEQYF.

The V call is TRBV19, the J call TRBJ2-1; unclear D gene. In germline, CDR1 is LNHDA, CDR2 SQIVND (reference sequence). V shed 4 bases and J shed 10 bases, with 20 bases lying between them. The CDR3 length is 15 residues. CDR3 DNA: TGTGCCAGTAGTAGGGTCGCCCAGGTACGCGAGGAGCAGTTCTTC. This codes for CASSRVAQVREEQFF. The full variable domain, rest sourced from reference TRBV19 and TRBJ2-1, is DGGITQSPKYLFRKEGQNVTLSCEQNLNHDAMYWYRQDPGQGLRLIYYSQIVNDFQKGDIAEGYSVSREKKESFPLTVTSAQKNPTAFYLCASSRVAQVREEQFFGPGTRLTVL.

The chain is built from TRBV19 and TRBJ1-5; D unresolved. Germline V gene data show CDR1 as LNHDA and CDR2 as SQIVND (reference sequence). Trimming cost V 10 bases and J 0 bases, with 16 bases left between them. This CDR3 is 15 amino acids long. The DNA of the CDR3 is TGTGCCACCTGCCCTCGAGATAGTAGCAATCAGCCCCAGCATTTT. It translates to CATCPRDSSNQPQHF.